Listed here is a single T cell receptor (beta chain). This CDR3 is 12 amino acids long. Germline V lookup: CDR1 DFQATT, CDR2 SNEGSKA (reference sequence). V lost 3 bases, J lost 5 bases, and 10 bases lay in between. This specimen comes from a study of blood T cell repertoires in COVID-19. Study details: Samples representing acute and convalescent COVID-19 were sourced from the United States, Italy and Spain. The cDNA or gDNA used as material had been derived from T cells, B-cell-depleted T cells, or PBMCs.

Original processing notes: The authors estimated nucleated cell counts from reference gene primer amplification. The table came from immunoSEQ multiplex PCR; TCRdb's copy has only in-frame clones and leaves some out. V, J and clone size were drawn from that table, and D and trimming were deduced from the DNA. This sample has approximately 47,000 clones, with under 90% found just once. The V gene is TRBV20-1, the J gene TRBJ1-1; no firm D call. Sequencing was performed on peripheral blood. The origin of this receptor is a woman aged 55-70 years with acute or convalescent COVID-19. The CDR3: CSASPVRTEAFF. The CDR3 DNA sequence: TGCAGTGCTAGTCCCGTCAGGACTGAAGCTTTCTTT.